Each of the 27 T cell receptor beta chains below was sequenced from the same sample in a study of OX40 agonist ivuxolimab in advanced cancers. The table came from immunoSEQ multiplex PCR; TCRdb's copy has only in-frame clones and leaves some out. The table includes approximately 20,000 clones, approximately 91% detected once. Sample: CD4+ or CD8+ T cells sorted from blood, taken in a trial of the OX40 agonist ivuxolimab. The receptors shown here come from an adult with an advanced solid tumor such as melanoma, head and neck, liver or kidney cancer.

As regards this clone: Other nucleotide sequences in the sample specify the same CDR3. V and J are TRBV4-1 and TRBJ1-1; no reliable D call. V was pared by 1 base and J by 6 bases, with 3 bases between. Germline CDR1 MGHRA, CDR2 YSYEKL. This CDR3 has 11 amino acids. CDR3 DNA: TGCGCCAGCAGCCAAGGGGCTGAAGCTTTCTTT. Its translation is CASSQGAEAFF.

CDR3 nucleotide sequence: TGCGCCAGCAGCTTCGTCCAAGAGACCCAGTACTTC. It is translated as CASSFVQETQYF. J is TRBJ2-5 and V is TRBV5-1; D gene ambiguous. The CDR3 consists of 12 residues. V was pared by 2 bases and J by 1 base, with 3 bases between. Per the germline V gene, CDR1 is SGHRS and CDR2 is YFSETQ.

This chain links TRBV9 with TRBJ2-1, with D maybe TRBD2 (5 bases). This CDR3 has 15 amino acids. With 2 bases removed from V and 8 bases from J, the gap between germline ends came to 17 bases. CDR1 and CDR2 from the germline V gene are SGDLS and YYNGEE. The CDR3 nucleotides read TGTGCCAGCAGCGTCAGTGGAGGCGGAGGCTATGAGCAGTTCTTC. Translating gives CASSVSGGGGYEQFF.

The chain is built from TRBV7-6 and TRBJ2-1, with 8 positions matching TRBD2. The CDR3 consists of 18 residues. Per the germline V gene, CDR1 is SGHVS and CDR2 is FNYEAQ. V lost 1 base and J lost 2; bases outside the gene matches: 10. For the CDR3, the DNA is TGTGCCAGCAGCTTAGTGACTAGCGTTCTAGAACCCTACAATGAGCAGTTCTTC. It encodes CASSLVTSVLEPYNEQFF. The full variable domain, completed using reference TRBV7-6 and TRBJ2-1, is GAGVSQSPRYKVTKRGQDVALRCDPISGHVSLYWYRQALGQGPEFLTYFNYEAQQDKSGLPNDRFSAERPEGSISTLTIQRTEQRDSAMYRCASSLVTSVLEPYNEQFFGPGTRLTVL.

The chain couples TRBV4-3 to TRBJ2-7, with 10 bases lining up with TRBD1. CDR3 length: 19 residues. Looked up from germline, CDR1 is LGHNA and CDR2 is YSLEER. With 0 bases clipped from V and 0 bases from J, the junction kept 11 bases outside the gene matches. Here the CDR3 DNA reads TGCGCCAGCAGCCAAGAAGGGGGGACAGGGGTTCGCCTCTCCTACGAGCAGTACTTC. Amino acid sequence: CASSQEGGTGVRLSYEQYF.

V usage is TRBV5-1 and J usage is TRBJ2-7; D is uncertain. Looked up from germline, CDR1 is SGHRS and CDR2 is YFSETQ. V was pared by 4 bases and J by 2 bases, with 4 bases between. This CDR3 spans 11 amino acids. The CDR3 here is CASSSTYEQYF. The CDR3 region has the DNA TGCGCCAGCAGCAGTACCTACGAGCAGTACTTC.

The chain is built from TRBV11-3 and TRBJ2-7, with 11 positions matching TRBD2. Trimming at V came to 6 bases and at J to 0 bases, leaving 4 bases not matched to a gene. Germline V gene lookup returns CDR1 SGHNT and CDR2 YENEEA. The CDR3 is 15 residues long. CDR3 sequence reads: CASRATSGSSYEQYF. CDR3 bases: TGTGCCAGCAGAGCTACTAGCGGGAGCTCCTACGAGCAGTACTTC.

As DNA, the CDR3 is TGTGCCAGTAGTATAGATCCAGGATCGGTGAACACTGAAGCTTTCTTT. Protein sequence: CASSIDPGSVNTEAFF. The gene calls are TRBV19 and TRBJ1-1; D is ambiguous. V lost 0 bases and J lost 0, with 11 bases in between. The CDR3 is 16 amino acids. Germline lookup yields CDR1 LNHDA and CDR2 SQIVND (reference sequence).

This clone was recorded only once. The chain recombines TRBV28 with TRBJ1-1; TRBD1 agrees at 9 bases. The CDR3 covers 16 residues. V lost 0 bases to trimming and J lost 0 bases; unmatched junction nucleotides: 2. CDR1 is MDHEN and CDR2 is SYDVKM in the germline V gene. The chain's CDR3 is CASSLWGQGMNTEAFF. Written as DNA, the CDR3 is TGTGCCAGCAGTTTATGGGGACAGGGTATGAACACTGAAGCTTTCTTT.

V gene TRBV4-3 combines with J gene TRBJ2-7; D unresolved. V was trimmed by 0 bases and J by 3 bases, leaving 12 bases between them. Germline CDR1 LGHNA, CDR2 YSLEER. The CDR3 has 15 amino acids. This CDR3 reads CASSQDWRSDYEQYF. The CDR3 bases are TGCGCCAGCAGCCAAGATTGGCGGTCTGACTACGAGCAGTACTTC.

V gene TRBV28 combines with J gene TRBJ1-5; D gene ambiguous. V lost 8 bases, J lost 11 bases, and 25 bases lay in between. The CDR3 is made up of 15 amino acids. Germline V gives CDR1 MDHEN, CDR2 SYDVKM. CDR3 in DNA: TGTGCCAGCCTCCTACGCACTACCTTTTATACAGCCCAGCATTTT. Protein: CASLLRTTFYTAQHF.

The chain joins TRBV27 to TRBJ2-7; 9 bases are shared with TRBD2. After removal of 3 bases from V and 4 bases from J, the junction contained 4 bases not matched to a gene. The CDR3 length is 14 residues. CDR1 and CDR2 (germline): MNHEY, SMNVEV (reference sequence). CDR3 region: CASSFRLAGYEQYF. The CDR3 DNA reads as TGTGCCAGCAGTTTTCGGCTAGCGGGATACGAGCAGTACTTC.

V usage is TRBV10-1 and J usage is TRBJ2-1; 7 bases align to TRBD2. V shed 6 bases and J 0 bases; nucleotides not matched to a gene: 2. Germline V lookup: CDR1 WNHNN, CDR2 SYGVQD (reference sequence). This CDR3 has 14 amino acids. CDR3 sequence: CASSPSGSYNEQFF. The CDR3 DNA sequence: TGCGCCAGCAGCCCTAGCGGCTCCTACAATGAGCAGTTCTTC.

The chain has TRBV29-1 and TRBJ1-2, with D possibly matching TRBD1 (6 bases). The V end was cut by 3 bases, the J end by 2 bases, with 16 bases between. Germline-derived CDR1 and CDR2 are SQVTM and ANQGSEA. The CDR3 length is 15 residues. The CDR3 sequence is CSVDRPGATNYGYTF. The CDR3 coding sequence is TGCAGCGTTGATCGGCCGGGGGCTACCAACTATGGCTACACCTTC.

This clone was recorded once. The chain couples TRBV7-9 to TRBJ2-7; 7 nucleotides align to TRBD1. Germline-derived CDR1 and CDR2 are SEHNR and FQNEAQ (reference sequence). V lost 0 bases to trimming and J lost 4 bases; unmatched junction nucleotides: 9. This CDR3 is built from 16 residues. CDR3 protein: CASSLAREGGIYEQYF. CDR3 DNA sequence: TGTGCCAGCAGCTTAGCGCGCGAAGGGGGCATTTACGAGCAGTACTTC.

The chain carries TRBV27 and TRBJ2-7; 8 nucleotides align to TRBD1. The CDR3 consists of 14 residues. V shed 3 bases, J shed 2 bases, and the junction held 3 bases outside the gene matches. Germline V gene lookup returns CDR1 MNHEY and CDR2 SMNVEV (reference sequence). The CDR3 sequence: CASSFGQGTYEQYF. For the CDR3, the DNA is TGTGCCAGCAGTTTCGGACAGGGAACCTACGAGCAGTACTTC.

Concerning this clone: The identical CDR3 is also encoded by other nucleotide sequences in the sample. The chain joins TRBV19 to TRBJ2-3, with D hard to call. Germline V gives CDR1 LNHDA, CDR2 SQIVND (reference sequence). Trimming left V 1 base short and J 5 bases short, with 7 bases between. The CDR3 has 13 residues. CDR3 in amino acids: CASSIVLGDTQYF. The CDR3 DNA reads as TGTGCCAGTAGTATAGTGCTCGGAGATACGCAGTATTTT.

The chain has TRBV28 and TRBJ2-5; no definite D call. Germline V gene sequence: CDR1 MDHEN, CDR2 SYDVKM. V shed 6 bases and J shed 5 bases, with 13 bases lying between them. This CDR3 comprises 13 residues. The CDR3 DNA reads as TGTGCCAGCAGATCGCCCCCGGAGGAGACCCAGTACTTC. Its translation: CASRSPPEETQYF.

The CDR3 region has the DNA TGTGCCAGCTCCGGGACTAATAATGAGCAGTTCTTC. It codes for CASSGTNNEQFF. This chain links TRBV27 with TRBJ2-1, with 7 bases aligning to TRBD2. Trimming removed 8 bases from V and 7 bases from J; junction bases left unmatched: 5. The CDR3 loop spans 12 amino acids. In germline, CDR1 is MNHEY, CDR2 SMNVEV (reference sequence).

The chain has TRBV15 and TRBJ2-5; D call uncertain. V dropped 0 bases and J dropped 1 base, with 6 bases sitting between them. The CDR3 has 14 amino acids. Per the germline V gene, CDR1 is LNHNV and CDR2 is YYDKDF (reference sequence). The CDR3 loop reads CATSREPLQETQYF. The CDR3 bases are TGTGCCACCAGCAGAGAGCCGCTCCAAGAGACCCAGTACTTC.

This chain links TRBV28 with TRBJ2-7; 8 nucleotides agree with TRBD1. V was pared by 6 bases and J by 5 bases, with 12 bases of the junction left unmatched. CDR1 and CDR2 from the germline V gene are MDHEN and SYDVKM. This CDR3 has 15 amino acids. The CDR3 sequence: CASRPLDRVPHEQYF. The CDR3 region has the DNA TGTGCCAGCAGACCTTTGGACAGGGTACCCCACGAGCAGTACTTC.

V and J are TRBV9 and TRBJ1-5, with D possibly being TRBD1 (6 bases). V lost 5 bases and J lost 3, with 15 bases in between. The CDR3 runs to 15 residues. Per the germline V gene, CDR1 is SGDLS and CDR2 is YYNGEE. The CDR3: CASSTLGGTNQPQHF. The DNA of the CDR3 is TGTGCCAGCAGTACTTTAGGGGGGACCAATCAGCCCCAGCATTTT.

This rearrangement joins TRBV19 to TRBJ2-1; no firm D call. CDR3 length: 15 amino acids. Trimming shortened V by 5 bases and J by 1 base, and 12 bases separated the two germline ends. CDR1 and CDR2 (germline): LNHDA, SQIVND (reference sequence). CDR3 in amino acids: CASSSLGGSYNEQFF. Here the CDR3 DNA reads TGTGCCAGTAGTTCCCTCGGCGGATCCTACAATGAGCAGTTCTTC.

V gene TRBV7-3 combines with J gene TRBJ2-5, with 10 bases identical to TRBD2. From germline, CDR1 is SGHTA and CDR2 FQGTGA. With V trimmed by 3 bases and J by 1 base, 5 bases remained unmatched. The CDR3 extends over 16 amino acids. For the CDR3, the DNA is TGTGCCAGCAGCTTTCTAGCGGGAGCCCCCCAAGAGACCCAGTACTTC. Translation gives CASSFLAGAPQETQYF.

This clone has just a few counts. The gene calls are TRBV4-3 and TRBJ2-1; the match to TRBD2 covers 9 bases. CDR3 length: 13 residues. Trimming removed 4 bases from V and 8 bases from J; junction bases left unmatched: 3. CDR1 and CDR2 (germline): LGHNA, YSLEER. The CDR3 DNA reads TGCGCCAGCAGCCTTCGGACTAGCGATGAGCAGTTCTTC. Its translation is CASSLRTSDEQFF.

The V call is TRBV4-3, the J call TRBJ1-2; tentative D call: TRBD1 (6 bases). From germline, CDR1 is LGHNA and CDR2 YSLEER. V lost 0 bases and J lost 3, with 14 bases in between. This CDR3 region has 16 residues. This chain's CDR3 is CASSQDPAGAYYGYTF. CDR3 DNA sequence: TGCGCCAGCAGCCAAGATCCGGCAGGGGCTTACTATGGCTACACCTTC.

The V call is TRBV7-9, the J call TRBJ2-7; D remains unclear. Between the trimmed V and J ends, which lost 3 bases and 2 bases, there was a span of 20 bases. The CDR3 is 17 amino acids. Germline CDR1 reads SEHNR; CDR2 reads FQNEAQ (reference sequence). The CDR3 reads CASSFIGQEDRAYEQYF. The CDR3 DNA reads as TGTGCCAGCAGCTTTATCGGCCAAGAAGACCGGGCCTACGAGCAGTACTTC.